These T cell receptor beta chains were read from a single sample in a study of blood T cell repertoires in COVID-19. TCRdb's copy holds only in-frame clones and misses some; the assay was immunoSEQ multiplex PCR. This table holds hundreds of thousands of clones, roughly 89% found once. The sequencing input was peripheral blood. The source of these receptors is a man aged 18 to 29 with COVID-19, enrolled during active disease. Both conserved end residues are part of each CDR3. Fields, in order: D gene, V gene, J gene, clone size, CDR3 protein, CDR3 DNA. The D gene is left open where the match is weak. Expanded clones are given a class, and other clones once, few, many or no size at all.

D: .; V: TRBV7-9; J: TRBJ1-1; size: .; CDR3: CASSLGKQGEGDTEAFF; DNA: TGTGCCAGCAGCTTAGGGAAACAGGGAGAGGGTGATACTGAAGCTTTCTTT
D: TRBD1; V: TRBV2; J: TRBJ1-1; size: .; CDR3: CASSDSRTGKYGPEAFF; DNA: TGTGCCAGCAGTGACTCCAGGACAGGGAAGTATGGCCCTGAAGCTTTCTTT
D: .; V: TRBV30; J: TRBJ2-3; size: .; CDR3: CAWTAGDTQYF; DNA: TGTGCCTGGACCGCCGGAGATACGCAGTATTTT
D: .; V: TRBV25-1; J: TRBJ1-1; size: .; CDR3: CASSTTNTEAFF; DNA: TGTGCCAGCAGCACAACGAACACTGAAGCTTTCTTT
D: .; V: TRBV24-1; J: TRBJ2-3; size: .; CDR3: CATSGGVGDTQYF; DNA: TGTGCCACCAGTGGGGGGGTTGGAGATACGCAGTATTTT
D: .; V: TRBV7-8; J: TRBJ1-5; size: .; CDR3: CASSPTRDQPQHF; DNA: TGTGCCAGCAGCCCAACCAGGGATCAGCCCCAGCATTTT
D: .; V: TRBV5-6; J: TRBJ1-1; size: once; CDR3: CASRYQGNTEAFF; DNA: TGTGCCAGCAGATACCAGGGGAACACTGAAGCTTTCTTT
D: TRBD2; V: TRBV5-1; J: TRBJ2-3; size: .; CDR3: CASSLERGGTDTQYF; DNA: TGCGCCAGCAGCCTCGAGCGGGGGGGCACAGATACGCAGTATTTT
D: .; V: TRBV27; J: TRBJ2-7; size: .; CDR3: CASSLQATYEQYF; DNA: TGTGCCAGCAGTTTACAGGCGACCTACGAGCAGTACTTC
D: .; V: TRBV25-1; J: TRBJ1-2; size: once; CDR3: CASSESTNYGYTF; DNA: TGTGCCAGCAGTGAGTCAACTAACTATGGCTACACCTTC
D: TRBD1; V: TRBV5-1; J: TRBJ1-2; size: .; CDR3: CASSLTGEGGYGYTF; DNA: TGCGCCAGCAGCCTAACAGGGGAAGGAGGGTATGGCTACACCTTC
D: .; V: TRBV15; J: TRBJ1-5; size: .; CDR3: CATSRDVGGPSPQHF; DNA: TGTGCCACCAGCAGAGATGTGGGTGGGCCATCGCCCCAGCATTTT
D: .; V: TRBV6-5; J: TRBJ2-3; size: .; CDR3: CASSSGERTQYF; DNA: TGTGCCAGCAGTTCGGGAGAACGTACGCAGTATTTT
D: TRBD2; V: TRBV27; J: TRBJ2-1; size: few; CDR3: CASSSRRGDNEQFF; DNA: TGTGCCAGCAGTTCCCGGCGGGGGGACAATGAGCAGTTCTTC
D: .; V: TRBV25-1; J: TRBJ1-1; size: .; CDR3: CASSEDSTNTEAFF; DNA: TGTGCCAGCAGTGAGGACAGTACGAACACTGAAGCTTTCTTT
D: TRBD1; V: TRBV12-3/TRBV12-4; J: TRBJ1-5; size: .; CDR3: CASSQGVNQPQHF; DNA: TGTGCCAGCAGCCAGGGGGTAAATCAGCCCCAGCATTTT
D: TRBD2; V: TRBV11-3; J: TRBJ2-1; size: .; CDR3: CASSLDVPGLAGEAYNEQFF; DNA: TGTGCCAGCAGCTTAGATGTCCCGGGACTAGCGGGAGAGGCCTACAATGAGCAGTTCTTC
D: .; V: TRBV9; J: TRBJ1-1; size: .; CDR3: CASSLQGRNTEAFF; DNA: TGTGCCAGCAGCCTCCAGGGGAGAAACACTGAAGCTTTCTTT
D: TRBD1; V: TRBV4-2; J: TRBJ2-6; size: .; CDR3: CASSRTGGFLTF; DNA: TGTGCCAGCAGCCGCACAGGGGGCTTCCTGACTTTC
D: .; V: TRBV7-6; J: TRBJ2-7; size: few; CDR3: CASSLDTSYEQYF; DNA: TGTGCCAGCAGCCTGGACACGTCCTACGAGCAGTACTTC
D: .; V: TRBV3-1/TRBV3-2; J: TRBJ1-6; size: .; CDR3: CASSLGNSPLHF; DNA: TGTGCCAGCAGCCTCGGGAATTCACCCCTCCACTTT
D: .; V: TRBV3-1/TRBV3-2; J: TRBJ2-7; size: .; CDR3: CASSVTGTYEQYF; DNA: TGTGCCAGCAGCGTTACAGGGACCTACGAGCAGTACTTC
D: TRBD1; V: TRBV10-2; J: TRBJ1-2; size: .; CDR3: CASSESTGFGGYTF; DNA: TGCGCCAGCAGTGAATCGACAGGGTTTGGTGGCTACACCTTC
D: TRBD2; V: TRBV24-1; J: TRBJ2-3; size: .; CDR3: CATSDPGLATPTDTQYF; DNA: TGTGCCACCAGTGATCCGGGACTAGCGACACCCACAGATACGCAGTATTTT
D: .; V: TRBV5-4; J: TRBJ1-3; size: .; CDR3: CASSTTGSWGTIYF; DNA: TGTGCCAGCAGCACAACAGGGTCCTGGGGCACCATATATTTT
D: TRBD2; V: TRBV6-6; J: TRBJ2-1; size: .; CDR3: CATSDFASGRYNEQFF; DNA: TGTGCCACCTCCGACTTTGCTAGCGGGCGTTACAATGAGCAGTTCTTC
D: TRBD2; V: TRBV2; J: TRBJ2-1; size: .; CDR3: CASSYSGGQYNEQFF; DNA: TGTGCCAGCAGTTATAGCGGGGGGCAGTACAATGAGCAGTTCTTC
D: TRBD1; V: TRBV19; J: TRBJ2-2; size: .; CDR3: CASRRTGANTGELFF; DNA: TGTGCCAGTAGGAGGACAGGGGCGAACACCGGGGAGCTGTTTTTT
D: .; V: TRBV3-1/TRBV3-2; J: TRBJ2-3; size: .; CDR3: CASSLLVTDTQYF; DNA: TGTGCCAGCAGCCTATTAGTTACAGATACGCAGTATTTT
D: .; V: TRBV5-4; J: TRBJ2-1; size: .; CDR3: CASSPKRKGSVYNEQFF; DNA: TGTGCCAGCAGCCCTAAGAGGAAGGGGTCCGTTTACAATGAGCAGTTCTTC
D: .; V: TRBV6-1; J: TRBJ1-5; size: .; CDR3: CASSEGEFGQPQHF; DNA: TGTGCCAGCAGTGAAGGGGAGTTTGGTCAGCCCCAGCATTTT
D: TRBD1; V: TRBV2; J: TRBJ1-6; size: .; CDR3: CATGGQSPGDSPLHF; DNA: TGTGCCACCGGGGGACAGTCACCAGGGGATTCACCCCTCCACTTT
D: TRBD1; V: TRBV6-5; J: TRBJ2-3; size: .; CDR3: CASSQDRGLDTQYF; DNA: TGTGCCAGCAGTCAGGACAGGGGTCTAGATACGCAGTATTTT
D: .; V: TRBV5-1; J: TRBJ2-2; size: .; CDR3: CASSSGSNTGELFF; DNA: TGCGCCAGCAGCTCGGGGTCGAACACCGGGGAGCTGTTTTTT
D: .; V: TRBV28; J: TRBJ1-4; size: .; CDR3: CASSLSMEKLFF; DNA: TGTGCCAGCAGTTTGAGTATGGAAAAACTGTTTTTT
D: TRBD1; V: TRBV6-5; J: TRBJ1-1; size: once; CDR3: CASSSQEGTGHTEAFF; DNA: TGTGCCAGCAGTTCGCAGGAGGGGACAGGGCACACTGAAGCTTTCTTT
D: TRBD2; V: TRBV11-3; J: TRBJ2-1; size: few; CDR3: CASSVLAGYNEQFF; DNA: TGTGCCAGCAGCGTCCTAGCGGGGTACAATGAGCAGTTCTTC
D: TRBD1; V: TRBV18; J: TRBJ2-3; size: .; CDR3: CASSPRGSPTDTQYF; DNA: TGTGCCAGCTCACCCAGGGGGTCCCCCACAGATACGCAGTATTTT
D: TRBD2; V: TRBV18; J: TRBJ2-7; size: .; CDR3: CASSPGTSGRDFGYEQYF; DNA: TGTGCCAGCTCACCCGGGACTAGCGGGAGGGACTTCGGATACGAGCAGTACTTC
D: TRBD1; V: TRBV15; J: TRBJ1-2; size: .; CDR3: CATSREAGGVDGYTF; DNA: TGTGCCACCAGCAGAGAGGCAGGGGGAGTCGACGGCTACACCTTC
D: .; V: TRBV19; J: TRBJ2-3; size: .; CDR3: CASSRGGLRGADTQYF; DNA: TGTGCCAGTAGTAGGGGTGGGCTTAGGGGTGCTGATACGCAGTATTTT
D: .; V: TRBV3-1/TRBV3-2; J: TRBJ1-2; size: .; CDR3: CASSHLDRTNYGYTF; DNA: TGTGCCAGCAGCCACCTTGACAGAACTAACTATGGCTACACCTTC
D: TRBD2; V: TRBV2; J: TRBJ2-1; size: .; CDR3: CASSGLAGGSYNEQFF; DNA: TGTGCCAGCAGTGGGTTAGCGGGAGGTTCCTACAATGAGCAGTTCTTC
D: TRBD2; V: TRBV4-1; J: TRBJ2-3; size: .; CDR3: CASSHLGLAGDPDTQYF; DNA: TGCGCCAGCAGCCACCTAGGGCTAGCGGGAGATCCAGATACGCAGTATTTT
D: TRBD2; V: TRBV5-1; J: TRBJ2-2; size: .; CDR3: CASSLSASGNTGELFF; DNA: TGCGCCAGCAGCTTGAGCGCTAGCGGGAACACCGGGGAGCTGTTTTTT
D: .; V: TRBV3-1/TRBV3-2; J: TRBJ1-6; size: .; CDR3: CASSQGAGGHNNSPLHF; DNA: TGTGCCAGCAGCCAAGGTGCCGGGGGGCATAATAATTCACCCCTCCACTTT
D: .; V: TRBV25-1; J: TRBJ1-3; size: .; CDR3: CASSGYSMDTIYF; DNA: TGTGCCAGCAGTGGTTATAGCATGGACACCATATATTTT
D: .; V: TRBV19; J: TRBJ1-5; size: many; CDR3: CASRRVDSNQPQHF; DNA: TGTGCCAGTAGGCGGGTCGATAGCAATCAGCCCCAGCATTTT
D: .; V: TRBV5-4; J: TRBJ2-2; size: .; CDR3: CASSPPGNTGELFF; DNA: TGTGCCAGCAGCCCCCCAGGGAACACCGGGGAGCTGTTTTTT
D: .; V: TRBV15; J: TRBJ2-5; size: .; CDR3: CATSRDGSGSETQYF; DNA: TGTGCCACCAGCAGAGATGGTTCAGGTTCGGAGACCCAGTACTTC
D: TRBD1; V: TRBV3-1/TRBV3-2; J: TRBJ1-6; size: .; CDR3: CASSQGQGTWSPLHF; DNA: TGTGCCAGCAGCCAAGGACAGGGGACGTGGTCACCCCTCCACTTT
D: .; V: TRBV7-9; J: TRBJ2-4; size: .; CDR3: CASSLSSGGAKNIQYF; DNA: TGTGCCAGCAGCTTAAGTAGCGGTGGCGCCAAAAACATTCAGTACTTC
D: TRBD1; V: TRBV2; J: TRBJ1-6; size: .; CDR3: CASSGGTGTWAPLHF; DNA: TGTGCCAGCAGTGGTGGGACAGGGACCTGGGCACCCCTCCACTTT
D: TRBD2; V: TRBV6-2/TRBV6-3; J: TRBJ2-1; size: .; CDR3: CASSRTSGLNEQFF; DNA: TGTGCCAGCAGTCGGACTAGCGGGCTCAATGAGCAGTTCTTC
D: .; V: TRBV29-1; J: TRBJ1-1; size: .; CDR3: CSVEGGGLMPFF; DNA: TGCAGCGTTGAAGGGGGAGGGCTTATGCCTTTCTTT